The sequence of this TCR beta chain was determined in a study of control samples from healthy donors and cancer patients. Produced via immunoSEQ multiplex PCR; TCRdb's table is partial and in-frame only. The table lists around 55,000 clones, roughly 86% of them singletons. Germline assignment: CDR1 LGHNA and CDR2 YNFKEQ. The CDR3 length is 16 residues. V lost 0 bases, J lost 0 bases, and 9 bases lay in between. This rearrangement joins TRBV4-2 to TRBJ2-1; possibly TRBD2 for D (6 bases). Material: blood. This TCR was sampled from a man aged 45 to 65 in good health. The CDR3 DNA is TGTGCCAGCAGCCAAGATGGAGGGACCTCCTACAATGAGCAGTTCTTC. It specifies CASSQDGGTSYNEQFF.